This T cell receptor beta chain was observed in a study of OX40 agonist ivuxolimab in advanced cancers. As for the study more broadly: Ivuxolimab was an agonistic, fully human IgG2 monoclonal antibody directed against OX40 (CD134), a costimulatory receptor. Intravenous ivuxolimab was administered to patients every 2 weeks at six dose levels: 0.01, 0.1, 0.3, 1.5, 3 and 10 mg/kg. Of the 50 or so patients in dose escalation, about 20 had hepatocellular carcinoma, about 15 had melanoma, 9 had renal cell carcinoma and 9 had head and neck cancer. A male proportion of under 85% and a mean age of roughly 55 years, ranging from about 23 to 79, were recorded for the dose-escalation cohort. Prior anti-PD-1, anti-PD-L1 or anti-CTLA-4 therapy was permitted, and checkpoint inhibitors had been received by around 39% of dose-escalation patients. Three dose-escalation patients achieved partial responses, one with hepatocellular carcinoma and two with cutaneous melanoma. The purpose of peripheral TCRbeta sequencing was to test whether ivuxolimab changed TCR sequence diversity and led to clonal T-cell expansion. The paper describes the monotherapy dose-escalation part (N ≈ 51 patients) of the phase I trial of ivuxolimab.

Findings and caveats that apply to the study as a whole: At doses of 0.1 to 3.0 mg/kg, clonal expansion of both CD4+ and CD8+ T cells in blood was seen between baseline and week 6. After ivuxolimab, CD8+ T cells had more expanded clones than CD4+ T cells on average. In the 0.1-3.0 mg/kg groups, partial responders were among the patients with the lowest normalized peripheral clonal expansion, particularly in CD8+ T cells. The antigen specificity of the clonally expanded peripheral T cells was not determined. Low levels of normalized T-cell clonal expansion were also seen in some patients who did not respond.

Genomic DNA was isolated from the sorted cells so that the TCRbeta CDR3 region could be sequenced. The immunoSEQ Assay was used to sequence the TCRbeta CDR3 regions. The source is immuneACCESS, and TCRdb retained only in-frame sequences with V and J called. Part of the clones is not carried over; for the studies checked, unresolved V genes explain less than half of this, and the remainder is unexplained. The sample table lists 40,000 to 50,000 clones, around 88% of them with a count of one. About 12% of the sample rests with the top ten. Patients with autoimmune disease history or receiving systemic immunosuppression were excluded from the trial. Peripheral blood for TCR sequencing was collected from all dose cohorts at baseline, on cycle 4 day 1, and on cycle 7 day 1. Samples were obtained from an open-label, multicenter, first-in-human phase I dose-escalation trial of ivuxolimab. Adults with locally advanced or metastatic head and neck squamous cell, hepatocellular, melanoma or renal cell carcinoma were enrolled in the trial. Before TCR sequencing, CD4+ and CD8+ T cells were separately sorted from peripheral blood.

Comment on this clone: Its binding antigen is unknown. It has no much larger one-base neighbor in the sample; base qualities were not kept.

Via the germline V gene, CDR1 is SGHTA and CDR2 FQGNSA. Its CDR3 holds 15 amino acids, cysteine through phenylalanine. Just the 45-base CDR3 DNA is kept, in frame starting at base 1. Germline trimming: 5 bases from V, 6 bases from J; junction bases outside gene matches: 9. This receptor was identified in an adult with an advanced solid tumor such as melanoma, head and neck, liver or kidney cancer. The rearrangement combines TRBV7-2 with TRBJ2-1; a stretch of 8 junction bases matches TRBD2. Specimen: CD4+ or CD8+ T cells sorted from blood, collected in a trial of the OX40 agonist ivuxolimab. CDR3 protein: CASSPGASGLNEQFF. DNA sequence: TGTGCCAGCAGCCCTGGGGCTAGCGGGCTCAATGAGCAGTTCTTC.